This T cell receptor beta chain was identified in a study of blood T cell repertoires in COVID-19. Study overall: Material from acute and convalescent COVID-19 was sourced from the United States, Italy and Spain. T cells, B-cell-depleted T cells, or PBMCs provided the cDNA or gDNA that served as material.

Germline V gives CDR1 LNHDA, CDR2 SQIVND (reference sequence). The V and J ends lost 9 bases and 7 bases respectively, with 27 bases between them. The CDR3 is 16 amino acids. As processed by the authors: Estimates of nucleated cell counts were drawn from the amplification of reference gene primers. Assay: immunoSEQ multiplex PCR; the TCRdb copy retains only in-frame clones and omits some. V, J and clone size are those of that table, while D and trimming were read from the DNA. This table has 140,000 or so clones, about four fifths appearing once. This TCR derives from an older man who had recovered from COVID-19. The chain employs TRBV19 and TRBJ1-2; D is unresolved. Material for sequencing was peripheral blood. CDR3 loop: CASTPLAKSRRGGYTF. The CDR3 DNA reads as TGTGCCAGCACACCCCTAGCCAAATCTCGGCGGGGTGGCTACACCTTC. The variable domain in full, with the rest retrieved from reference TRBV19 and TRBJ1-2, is DGGITQSPKYLFRKEGQNVTLSCEQNLNHDAMYWYRQDPGQGLRLIYYSQIVNDFQKGDIAEGYSVSREKKESFPLTVTSAQKNPTAFYLCASTPLAKSRRGGYTFGSGTRLTVV.